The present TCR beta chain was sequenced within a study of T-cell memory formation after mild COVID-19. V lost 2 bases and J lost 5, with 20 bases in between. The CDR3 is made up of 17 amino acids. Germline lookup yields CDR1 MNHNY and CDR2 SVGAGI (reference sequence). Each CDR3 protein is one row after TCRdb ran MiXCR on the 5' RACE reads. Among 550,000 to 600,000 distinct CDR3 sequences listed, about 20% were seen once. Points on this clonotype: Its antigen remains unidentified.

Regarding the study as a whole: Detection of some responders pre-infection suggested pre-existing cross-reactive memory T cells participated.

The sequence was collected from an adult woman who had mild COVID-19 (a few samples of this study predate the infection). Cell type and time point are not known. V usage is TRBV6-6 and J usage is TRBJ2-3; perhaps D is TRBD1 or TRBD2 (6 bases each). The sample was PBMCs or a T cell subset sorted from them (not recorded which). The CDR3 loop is CASSYNPLRGAQDTQYF. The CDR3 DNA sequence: TGTGCCAGCAGTTACAACCCTCTAAGGGGGGCGCAAGATACGCAGTATTTT.